This T cell receptor beta chain was captured by sequencing in a study of read filtering for tumor transcriptome and immune sequencing. This library used approximately 390 ng RNA and molecular barcoded adaptors spanning alpha/delta and beta/gamma chains. TCRdb re-derived calls from the reads in MiXCR, one entry per CDR3 protein. The sample includes 85,000 or so distinct CDR3 sequences, roughly 12% of them seen just once. The CDR3 runs to 14 residues. Germline assignment: CDR1 DFQATT and CDR2 SNEGSKA (reference sequence). Losses at the gene ends were 5 bases for V and 2 bases for J; bases not matched to a gene: 6.

This TCR derives from a donor older than 35 with multiple myeloma. Source material: a population of CD138-negative cells sorted from bone marrow. The J gene is TRBJ1-3, the V gene TRBV20-1; 7 bases match TRBD1. CDR3 amino acids: CSAEDRWAGNTIYF. CDR3 DNA: TGCAGTGCTGAGGACAGGTGGGCTGGAAACACCATATATTTT.